The present T cell receptor beta chain was sequenced within a study of T cells in Graves' hyperthyroidism and ophthalmopathy (dated by TCRdb to the late 2010s). Regarding the research as a whole: Peripheral blood was collected at initial diagnosis, before any treatment. TCR V-J signatures able to tell the groups apart were searched for in a discovery cohort of 95 to 100 patients, of whom fewer than 45 had Graves' ophthalmopathy and about 55 had stable Graves' hyperthyroidism. Whether ophthalmopathy could be predicted prospectively was tested in an independent validation cohort made up of 18 to 20 hyperthyroidism patients plus 17 patients who later progressed to ophthalmopathy. The roughly 100 discovery patients were divided at random into training and test sets in a 7:3 ratio. Thyroid tissue and blood T-cell repertoires from roughly six Graves' hyperthyroidism patients were also compared in the study. After sampling, hyperthyroidism patients received methimazole starting at 30 mg daily, and ophthalmopathy patients received high-dose intravenous methylprednisolone. TCR Vbeta CDR3 sequencing of 130 to 150 peripheral blood samples (roughly 41 ophthalmopathy, approximately 80 hyperthyroidism and some 17 progressor patients) is reported in the paper.

CDR1 and CDR2, per the germline V gene, are SNHLY and FYNNEI. The CDR3 covers 14 residues, taking in both the cysteine and the phenylalanine. Only the CDR3 region is kept as DNA, spanning 42 bases read in frame from base 1. Unmatched junction bases come to 6, with V trimmed by 6 bases and J by 4 bases. The TCR beta CDR3 regions were amplified from RNA transcripts. The TCR CDR3 was subjected to a first round of RT-PCR using the HTBI primer set and the Qiagen OneStep RT-PCR kit. Libraries were constructed in a second round of multiplex PCR, after which size selection and purification were carried out. Libraries were sequenced paired-end with 100 bp reads on an Illumina HiSeq2000. As for the authors' bioinformatics: SOAPnuke was used to process the raw data, removing reads that contained adapters or uncalled bases, had a mean Phred below 15, or lacked an exact match to the constant primer or identifier. High-quality paired reads were merged with COPE v1.2.5, and unique nucleotide sequences were defined as clonotypes. Clonotypes were aligned to IMGT TRBV, TRBD and TRBJ reference segments using MiTCR v1.1. The analysis was restricted to V-J combinations with a frequency above 0.0001, which together covered approximately 99% of the repertoires. A TCS score was defined as the ratio between F50 (clonal expansion) and ExV (chaos), using BLOSUM62-based TCRdist between CDR3 peptides within each V-J. Welch's t-statistics and random forest reduced roughly 530 V-J features to 10 to 15, which were used in a naive Bayes classifier (R e1071). The raw public data were reprocessed by TCRdb itself: fastp quality trimming at Q25, MiXCR clonotype calling, in-frame beta chains only. Rows with one shared CDR3 protein collapse into an entry with the most common genes and DNA. The V and J calls come from TCRdb's annotation, not from the publication. Across this sample there are about 270,000 distinct CDR3 sequences, with 24% seen only once. The ten top clones hold 30% to 40% of the sample.

Broader findings and caveats from the paper: In validation, the model predicted progression to ophthalmopathy a median of roughly 6.1 months before onset, with 70% to 71% sensitivity and roughly 79% specificity. No statistical method was used to set the sample size in advance, and investigators knew the group allocation. Most expanded thyroid clonotypes (frequency above 0.001) were also detected in blood, suggesting blood repertoires may reflect thyroid immune responses. Ophthalmopathy was separated from stable hyperthyroidism by a 13 V-J signature model, with approximately 86% sensitivity and approximately 84% specificity obtained in cross-validation and 80%/75% obtained in testing.

On this clonotype itself: The clone's antigen remains unknown. Base quality data are lacking; no much larger clone is found one base away.

Ophthalmopathy patients had moderately to severely active disease, Clinical Activity Score of at least 3, NOSPECS grade of at least 4, and duration under 3 months. Any patient with an uncontrolled infection, another autoimmune disease, pregnancy or lactation was excluded. Diagnoses were established on the basis of clinical symptoms, serum thyroxine and TRAb, thyroid ultrasound, and orbital computed tomography. Ficoll-Paque density gradient centrifugation was used to isolate PBMCs from about 10 ml of fresh peripheral blood. Trizol reagent was used to extract total RNA, and RNA quality was then checked on an Agilent 2100 Bioanalyzer.

The clonotype originates from a woman aged 40 to 49 with Graves' ophthalmopathy. Sequenced: blood. The V and J genes are TRBV2 and TRBJ1-5, with 7 bases in between that match TRBD1. The sequenced DNA: TGTGCCAGCAGCCCACAGGGGCCAAATCAGCCCCAGCATTTT. The resulting protein is CASSPQGPNQPQHF.